A selection of T cell receptor beta chains follows, all from one sample in a study of blood T cells in healthy people across ages. TCRdb re-derived calls from the 5' RACE reads in MiXCR, one entry per CDR3 protein. The repertoire holds fewer than 750,000 distinct CDR3 sequences, with under 65% as singletons. The specimen sequenced was blood. These receptors all come from a woman of 80 years or more in good health. Both conserved end residues are trimmed from each CDR3. The D gene is left open where the match is weak. Clone size is not always given. Where it is, it says once, few, many or a class for expanded clones.

d_call,clone_size,v_call,cdr3_aa
.,many,TRBV6-5,ASSRHYRAEETQY
TRBD1,many,TRBV2,ASSLRQGTGYGYT
TRBD1,few,TRBV18,ASSPRDRGSSDQPQH
.,many,TRBV12-3/TRBV12-4,ASSLMGSTYEQY
.,.,TRBV20-1,SANRRGGNEQF
.,.,TRBV27,ASQGAGNQPQH
.,.,TRBV4-1,ASSQDLGLSTDTQY
TRBD1,.,TRBV20-1,SASGPRSTGKFQPQH
.,many,TRBV7-2,ASSRASISTSYTQY
TRBD2,.,TRBV20-1,SAGPRAGGLVETQY
.,.,TRBV7-2,ASSLDQNYNEQF
.,.,TRBV29-1,SVHKQITEAF
.,.,TRBV15,ATSRDSSLGEPQH
.,few,TRBV12-3/TRBV12-4,ASSYRVRYT
.,few,TRBV6-5,ASSYALRSGYT